The 17 T cell receptor beta chains below come from one sample, sequenced in a study of T cells after posttransplantation cyclophosphamide. Data came from immunoSEQ multiplex PCR; TCRdb stores just in-frame clones and leaves some out. The table has about 24,000 clones, more than 70% seen once. Sequencing used PBMCs. The receptors stem from a woman aged 55-70 years with a blood cancer, CMV-positive, and with a related stem cell donor.

V and J are TRBV27 and TRBJ2-7; 7 positions agree with TRBD2. Germline V CDR1 and CDR2: MNHEY, SMNVEV (reference sequence). Trimming removed 3 bases from V and 11 bases from J; junction bases left unmatched: 10. The CDR3 loop spans 13 amino acids. The CDR3 DNA reads as TGTGCCAGCAGTTTTTCCTCGGGACTAACAAAGTACTTC. Protein sequence: CASSFSSGLTKYF.

V gene TRBV25-1 combines with J gene TRBJ2-1; no definite D call. The CDR3 sequence is 13 residues long. Per germline, CDR1 MGHDK and CDR2 SYGVNS. Trimming cost V 2 bases and J 4 bases, with 6 bases left between them. CDR3 amino acids: CASSEAYYNEQFF. The DNA for the CDR3 is TGTGCCAGCAGTGAAGCCTATTACAATGAGCAGTTCTTC.

This chain links TRBV18 with TRBJ1-2, with 8 positions matching TRBD1. Germline V CDR1 and CDR2: KGHSH, LQKENI. Trimming took 3 bases from V and 2 from J; bases not matched to a gene: 5. The CDR3 runs to 15 residues. DNA for the CDR3: TGTGCCAGCTCACCCGGCGGGACAGGCAACTATGGCTACACCTTC. The encoded protein is CASSPGGTGNYGYTF.

In this sample, this clone turned up once. CDR3 loop: CASSPTGVQPQHF. As DNA, the CDR3 is TGTGCCAGCAGTCCCACAGGAGTTCAGCCCCAGCATTTT. The gene calls are TRBV28 and TRBJ1-5; D is perhaps TRBD1 (5 bases). Germline V gene sequence: CDR1 MDHEN, CDR2 SYDVKM. V was shortened by 5 bases and J by 6 bases, with 11 bases between the two germline ends. The CDR3 sequence is 13 residues long. The variable domain in full, with the rest retrieved from reference TRBV28 and TRBJ1-5, is DVKVTQSSRYLVKRTGEKVFLECVQDMDHENMFWYRQDPGLGLRLIYFSYDVKMKEKGDIPEGYSVSREKKERFSLILESASTNQTSMYLCASSPTGVQPQHFGDGTRLSIL.

CDR3 nucleotides: TGTGCCAGCAGTTCCGGCTCCTACAATGAGCAGTTCTTC. Its protein product is CASSSGSYNEQFF. The rearrangement uses TRBV28 and TRBJ2-1; D is unresolved. The ends were cut back, 4 bases at V and 0 bases at J, with 4 bases in the middle. The CDR3 covers 13 residues. Germline-derived CDR1 and CDR2 are MDHEN and SYDVKM.

The chain couples TRBV12-5 to TRBJ1-2, with 10 bases lining up with TRBD1. The germline CDR1 and CDR2 sequences are LGHNT and FRNRAP. The CDR3 has 15 amino acids. V shed 5 bases and J 7 bases; nucleotides not matched to a gene: 10. CDR3 sequence (DNA): TGTGCTAGTGGTGCAGCCGGGACAGGGGTTGGTGGCTACACCTTC. It is translated as CASGAAGTGVGGYTF. Together with reference TRBV12-5 and TRBJ1-2, the CDR3 gives the full variable domain: DARVTQTPRHKVTEMGQEVTMRCQPILGHNTVFWYRQTMMQGLELLAYFRNRAPLDDSGMPKDRFSAEMPDATLATLKIQPSEPRDSAVYFCASGAAGTGVGGYTFGSGTRLTVV.

This clone came up once. The CDR3 here is CASHRGASGTYEQYF. The CDR3 bases are TGCGCCAGCCACCGGGGGGCTAGCGGCACCTACGAGCAGTACTTC. The chain uses TRBV5-1 and TRBJ2-7; D is perhaps TRBD2 (7 bases). The germline V gene has CDR1 SGHRS and CDR2 YFSETQ. This CDR3 has 15 amino acids. V was clipped by 7 bases and J by 2 bases, with 19 bases between them.

The chain recombines TRBV5-1 with TRBJ2-7, with TRBD1 matching over 9 bases. V was pared by 2 bases and J by 5 bases, with 8 bases of the junction left unmatched. In germline, CDR1 is SGHRS, CDR2 YFSETQ. The CDR3 has 15 residues. The CDR3 protein is CASSLPGQGVHEQYF. DNA of the CDR3: TGCGCCAGCAGCTTACCGGGACAGGGCGTCCACGAGCAGTACTTC.

This chain uses TRBV7-8 with TRBJ1-1; weak D call: TRBD1 (6 bases). CDR3 length: 16 amino acids. Germline CDR1 is SGHVS and CDR2 is FQNEAQ. V lost 5 bases, J lost 0 bases, and 16 bases lay in between. CDR3 protein: CASSPKRSGVNTEAFF. DNA of the CDR3: TGTGCCAGCAGCCCGAAGAGATCAGGGGTGAACACTGAAGCTTTCTTT.

V and J are TRBV15 and TRBJ2-7; D may be TRBD1 (6 bases). V was trimmed by 0 bases and J by 0 bases, leaving 21 bases between them. Germline V CDR1 and CDR2: LNHNV, YYDKDF (reference sequence). The CDR3 loop spans 19 amino acids. CDR3 in amino acids: CATSRDRTGNWGSSYEQYF. CDR3 nucleotides: TGTGCCACCAGCAGAGATCGTACAGGGAATTGGGGGAGCTCCTACGAGCAGTACTTC.

The genes are TRBV11-3 and TRBJ2-1; D not resolved. The CDR3 is 15 residues long. V lost 3 bases to trimming and J lost 0 bases, with 9 bases between them. CDR1 SGHNT and CDR2 YENEEA come from the germline V gene. The CDR3 DNA reads TGTGCCAGCAGCTTGACTGGTAGCTCCTACAATGAGCAGTTCTTC. It yields the protein CASSLTGSSYNEQFF.

The V gene is TRBV7-9, the J gene TRBJ2-7; 7 bases line up with TRBD1. V shed 5 bases, J shed 2 bases, and the junction held 9 bases outside the gene matches. The CDR3 consists of 15 residues. Per germline, CDR1 SEHNR and CDR2 FQNEAQ (reference sequence). The CDR3 reads CASSPRQGVPYEQYF. The CDR3 nucleotides are TGTGCCAGCAGCCCCCGGCAGGGGGTACCCTACGAGCAGTACTTC.

The V and J genes are TRBV6-6 and TRBJ1-6; D uncertain. Trimming took 4 bases from V and 6 from J, leaving 10 bases between them. CDR3 length: 14 residues. The germline V gene encodes CDR1 MNHNY and CDR2 SVGAGI (reference sequence). Here the CDR3 DNA reads TGTGCCAGCAGTTCGGGGAGTATTAATTCACCCCTCCACTTT. This translates into CASSSGSINSPLHF.

This clone was seen only once. The V and J genes are TRBV2 and TRBJ2-6; weak D call: TRBD1 (5 bases). This CDR3 comprises 13 residues. Trimming took off 6 bases at V and 2 bases at J, with 5 bases between the two ends. The germline V gene has CDR1 SNHLY and CDR2 FYNNEI. The CDR3 is CASSRAGANVLTF. The DNA for the CDR3 is TGTGCCAGCAGCAGGGCTGGGGCCAACGTCCTGACTTTC.

This rearrangement joins TRBV28 to TRBJ2-1, with 11 positions matching TRBD2. Germline V lookup: CDR1 MDHEN, CDR2 SYDVKM. Germline trimming cut 4 bases from V and 4 bases from J; bases unmatched to any gene: 9. CDR3 length: 17 residues. DNA of the CDR3: TGTGCCAGCAGTTCGATTAGCGGGAGGGCCGGGTACAATGAGCAGTTCTTC. It is translated as CASSSISGRAGYNEQFF.

This chain connects TRBV9 to TRBJ2-7; 7 positions agree with TRBD2. Germline CDR1 and CDR2: SGDLS and YYNGEE. Unmatched junction bases numbered 13, after V lost 4 bases and J lost 3 bases. The CDR3 is 16 amino acids. In DNA form, the CDR3 reads TGTGCCAGCAGCTCCAGACTAGCCTTCTCCTTCTACGAGCAGTACTTC. It yields the protein CASSSRLAFSFYEQYF.

This chain connects TRBV9 to TRBJ2-7; weak D call: TRBD2 (6 bases). The CDR3 extends over 12 amino acids. Per germline, CDR1 SGDLS and CDR2 YYNGEE. V lost 7 bases and J 2 bases, leaving 10 bases between the germline ends. The CDR3 coding sequence is TGTGCCAGCGGGAGGCGTCCCTACGAGCAGTACTTC. Its protein product is CASGRRPYEQYF.